This record covers a single T cell receptor (beta chain). Germline-derived CDR1 and CDR2 are MNHGY and SVAAGI. The CDR3 length is 13 residues. The V end was cut by 7 bases, the J end by 4 bases, with 13 bases between. The data were obtained in a study of graft-versus-host responses after intestinal transplantation. TCRdb's table, derived via immunoSEQ multiplex PCR, lists solely in-frame clones and lacks some. The table lists about 21,000 clones, 75% to 90% of them singletons. The chain joins TRBV6-9 to TRBJ1-2; D remains unclear. Here the sequenced sample was PBMCs, taken about 63 days after intestinal transplantation. The receptor comes from a human patient who received an intestinal transplant, so some T cells may come from the graft donor. Written as DNA, the CDR3 is TGTGCCAGCACCCATCCCCAGACCTATGGCTACACCTTC. This translates into CASTHPQTYGYTF.